This TCR beta chain comes out of a study of blood T cell repertoires in COVID-19. Study details: Samples taken during acute and convalescent COVID-19 were collected in the United States, Italy and Spain. Sample material is recorded as cDNA or gDNA derived from T cells, B-cell-depleted T cells, or PBMCs.

Original processing methods: From reference gene primer amplification, estimates of nucleated cell counts were derived. TCRdb keeps only in-frame clones here, not all; method: immunoSEQ multiplex PCR. V, J and clone size derive from that table, while D and trimming were established from the DNA sequence. The sample consists of about 67,000 clones, around 87% of them appearing once. The V segment lost 3 bases and the J segment 3 bases; nucleotides outside the gene matches: 4. This CDR3 is 16 amino acids long. Germline CDR1 and CDR2: MNHEY and SMNVEV (reference sequence). Sequences were obtained from peripheral blood. The rearrangement uses TRBV27 and TRBJ2-1; 11 nucleotides align to TRBD2. This sequence originates from a man over 45 with active COVID-19. In DNA form, the CDR3 reads TGTGCCAGCAGTTTTCTCGGGACTAGCGGCTACAATGAGCAGTTCTTC. The encoded protein is CASSFLGTSGYNEQFF.